The text below deals with one T cell receptor (beta chain). The antigen this receptor binds is unknown. The record has no base qualities; no much larger clone is one base away. Sequences SGHRS (CDR1) and YFSETQ (CDR2) are obtained from the germline V gene. Compared with germline, V lacks 3 bases and J lacks 5 bases; bases without a gene match: 1. The CDR3 sequence holds 13 residues, the cysteine and phenylalanine included. CDR3 DNA is the only sequence kept; it has 39 bases, read in frame from the first base. Preparation of the library involved the immunoSEQ multiplex PCR assay. TCRdb retrieved this table from immuneACCESS and kept in-frame rearrangements only. Not all clones are present; in checked studies, unresolved V genes account for under half, and no reason is known for the remainder. Here the sample has roughly 70,000 clones; 95% to 97% occur a single time. The ten biggest clones cover about 0.26% of the sample.

These data belong to a study of technical replicates of blood from a few donors (TCRdb year 2017). The material sequenced was T cells isolated from PBMCs. The chain is assembled from TRBV5-1 and TRBJ1-5; 8 central nucleotides agree with TRBD1. The receptor comes from a human donor in good health. The nucleotides are TGCGCCAGCAGCTCGACAGGGGATCAGCCCCAGCATTTT. Translated, it reads CASSSTGDQPQHF.